A single TCR beta chain is shown here with its context. The data originate from a study of blood T cell repertoires in COVID-19. Data came from immunoSEQ multiplex PCR; TCRdb stores just in-frame clones and leaves some out. This table holds 100,000 or so clones, about nine tenths found once. The CDR3 is 12 residues long. CDR1 and CDR2 from the germline V gene are LNHDA and SQIVND (reference sequence). After removal of 10 bases from V and 7 bases from J, the junction contained 9 bases not matched to a gene. The sequenced material came from peripheral blood. This sequence was found in a man between 18 and 35 years old with acute or convalescent COVID-19. V and J are TRBV19 and TRBJ1-1; the match to TRBD1 covers 7 bases. The CDR3 coding sequence is TGTGCCACCCATACAGGGGAAGGTGAAGCTTTCTTT. Its protein product is CATHTGEGEAFF. Looking up the rest from reference TRBV19 and TRBJ1-1 gives the full variable domain: DGGITQSPKYLFRKEGQNVTLSCEQNLNHDAMYWYRQDPGQGLRLIYYSQIVNDFQKGDIAEGYSVSREKKESFPLTVTSAQKNPTAFYLCATHTGEGEAFFGQGTRLTVV.